This T cell receptor beta chain was captured in a study of technical replicates of blood from a few donors. The CDR3 totals 19 residues. Germline V gene data show CDR1 as ENHRY and CDR2 as SYGVKD. The ends lost 0 bases at V and 3 bases at J; junction bases unmatched: 14. TCRdb keeps only in-frame clones here, not all; method: immunoSEQ multiplex PCR. The sample lists tens of thousands of clones, roughly 92% seen once, with over 0.35% in the top ten. The sequence was collected from a human donor in good health. This rearrangement joins TRBV10-3 to TRBJ2-4; 7 bases line up with TRBD2. The specimen sequenced was T cells isolated from PBMCs. CDR3 sequence reads: CAISESRIWRERDKNIQYF. The CDR3 coding sequence is TGTGCCATCAGTGAGTCGAGAATTTGGCGGGAGCGGGACAAAAACATTCAGTACTTC.